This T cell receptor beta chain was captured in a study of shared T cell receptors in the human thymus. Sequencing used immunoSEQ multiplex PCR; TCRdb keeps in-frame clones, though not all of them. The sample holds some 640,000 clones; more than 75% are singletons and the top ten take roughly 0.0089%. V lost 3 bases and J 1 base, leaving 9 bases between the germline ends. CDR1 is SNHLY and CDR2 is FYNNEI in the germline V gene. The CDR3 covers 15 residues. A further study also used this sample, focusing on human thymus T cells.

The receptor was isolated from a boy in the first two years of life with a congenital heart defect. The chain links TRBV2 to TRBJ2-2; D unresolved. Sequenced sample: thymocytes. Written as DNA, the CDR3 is TGTGCCAGCAGTGAGAAACGCAGGAACACCGGGGAGCTGTTTTTT. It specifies CASSEKRRNTGELFF.